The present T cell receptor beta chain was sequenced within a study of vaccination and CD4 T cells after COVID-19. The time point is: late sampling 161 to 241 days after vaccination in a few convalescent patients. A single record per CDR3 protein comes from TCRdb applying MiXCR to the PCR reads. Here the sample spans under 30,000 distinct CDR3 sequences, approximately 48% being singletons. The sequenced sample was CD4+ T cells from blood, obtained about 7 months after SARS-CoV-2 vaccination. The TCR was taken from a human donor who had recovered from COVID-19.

Here the CDR3 reads CSARGVDYGYTF. The CDR3 coding sequence is TGCAGTGCTCGGGGGGTCGACTATGGCTACACCTTC. The rearrangement uses TRBV20-1 and TRBJ1-2, with D maybe TRBD1 (5 bases). CDR1 is DFQATT and CDR2 is SNEGSKA in the germline V gene (reference sequence). V was pared by 5 bases and J by 3 bases, with 10 bases between. The CDR3 is made up of 12 amino acids.